Listed below are T cell receptor beta chains from one sample, sequenced in a study of blood T cell repertoires in COVID-19. The protocol was immunoSEQ multiplex PCR, while the TCRdb copy is restricted to in-frame clones and leaves out a portion. This table holds roughly 130,000 clones, around 82% found once. What was sequenced was peripheral blood. The receptors come from a woman aged 30 to 39 who had recovered from COVID-19. CDR3s include the opening cysteine and the closing phenylalanine or tryptophan. The D gene is left open where the match is weak. Clone size appears in some rows only: once, few, many, or a class for an expanded clone.

.,TRBV19,TRBJ1-2,16,once,TGTGCCAGTAGTGCCCAAACACTACCCTCTAACTATGGCTACACCTTC,CASSAQTLPSNYGYTF
TRBD2,TRBV12-3/TRBV12-4,TRBJ2-1,13,.,TGTGCCAGCAGTTTAGGCGGGAGGGCCGTGCAGTTCTTC,CASSLGGRAVQFF
TRBD2,TRBV9,TRBJ2-7,15,.,TGTGCCAGCAGCGTAACTAGCGGGGGAGCTTACGAGCAGTACTTC,CASSVTSGGAYEQYF
TRBD2,TRBV11-2,TRBJ2-7,16,.,TGTGCCAGCAGCTCCCGGGGGGGTAGCGGGATCTACGAGCAGTACTTC,CASSSRGGSGIYEQYF
.,TRBV30,TRBJ1-4,15,.,TGTGCCTGGAGTAGGGATGGACAGTTGAATGAAAAACTGTTTTTT,CAWSRDGQLNEKLFF
.,TRBV18,TRBJ2-6,20,.,TGTGCCAGCTCACCACCGGTGAGGCAGGGGGGAAATGCTGGGGCCAACGTCCTGACTTTC,CASSPPVRQGGNAGANVLTF
TRBD1,TRBV5-5,TRBJ2-7,14,.,TGTGCCAGCAGTTACCGGGACAGGGGGCATGAGCAGTACTTC,CASSYRDRGHEQYF
.,TRBV20-1,TRBJ1-1,11,.,TGCAGGGGGGGGCTGAACACTGAAGCTTTCTTT,CRGGLNTEAFF
.,TRBV7-9,TRBJ1-5,14,.,TGTGCCAGCAGTCTTACTCAGGGAAATCAGCCCCAGCATTTT,CASSLTQGNQPQHF
TRBD1,TRBV10-2,TRBJ2-7,14,.,TGCGCCAGCAGTCTTGGGACAGGGCTCAACGAGCAGTACTTC,CASSLGTGLNEQYF
.,TRBV6-5,TRBJ1-1,12,.,TGTGCCAGCAGTTACGGGGGCCGCCGAGCTTTCTTT,CASSYGGRRAFF
TRBD1,TRBV10-2,TRBJ2-6,18,.,TGCGCCAGCAGGCTCCGACAGGGGGCCAACTCTGGGGCCAACGTCCTGACTTTC,CASRLRQGANSGANVLTF
.,TRBV28,TRBJ2-5,13,.,TGTGCCAGCAGTTTGAGCGGACGAGAGACCCAGTACTTC,CASSLSGRETQYF
.,TRBV5-8,TRBJ2-1,17,.,TGTGCCAGCAGCTTTGGGACAATTTTTAGCTCCTACAATGAGCAGTTCTTC,CASSFGTIFSSYNEQFF
TRBD1,TRBV27,TRBJ2-1,17,.,TGTGCCAGCAGTTCAATCCTCCGGGACAGCCCGCCGAATGAGCAGTTCTTC,CASSSILRDSPPNEQFF
TRBD2,TRBV3-1/TRBV3-2,TRBJ2-1,17,.,TGTGCCAGCAGCCCCCGGACTAGCGGAGCGCGTATCAATGAGCAGTTCTTC,CASSPRTSGARINEQFF
TRBD1,TRBV3-1/TRBV3-2,TRBJ2-7,14,few,TGTGCCAGCAGCCCCGGACAGGGTCCCTACGAGCAGTACTTC,CASSPGQGPYEQYF
TRBD1,TRBV5-1,TRBJ1-2,16,.,TGCGCCAGCAGCTTGGAGGGGGGACAGGAGACAGATGGCTACACCTTC,CASSLEGGQETDGYTF
TRBD1,TRBV5-1,TRBJ1-4,13,once,TGCGCCAGCAGGGACAGGGAGAGTGAAAAACTGTTTTTT,CASRDRESEKLFF
TRBD1,TRBV27,TRBJ1-2,14,.,TGTGCCAGCAGTTTGGGGGGACAGCACTATGGCTACACCTTC,CASSLGGQHYGYTF
TRBD1,TRBV14,TRBJ1-1,15,.,TGTGCCAGCAGCCTAACGTACAGGGGCGGTACTGAAGCTTTCTTT,CASSLTYRGGTEAFF
TRBD1,TRBV24-1,TRBJ1-5,14,few,TGTGCCAGCCGGGACAGGTTGGGAAATCAGCCCCAGCATTTT,CASRDRLGNQPQHF
TRBD1,TRBV4-1,TRBJ2-7,15,.,TGCGCCAGCAGCCCAGCCGGGACAGCCTCCTACGAGCAGTACTTC,CASSPAGTASYEQYF
TRBD2,TRBV4-1,TRBJ2-1,17,.,TGCGCCAGCAGCCAAACGCTAGCGGGAGGGCCAAAGAATGAGCAGTTCTTC,CASSQTLAGGPKNEQFF
.,TRBV5-1,TRBJ1-4,16,.,TGCGCCAGCAGACCGGGGTTCGCCGCAACTAATGAAAAACTGTTTTTT,CASRPGFAATNEKLFF
TRBD2,TRBV2,TRBJ2-1,15,.,TGTGCCAGCAACTTACTAGCGGGAGTGGACAATGAGCAGTTCTTC,CASNLLAGVDNEQFF
TRBD2,TRBV9,TRBJ2-7,14,once,TGTGCCAGCAGCGACAGACTAGCGGGAGACGAGCAGTACTTC,CASSDRLAGDEQYF
TRBD2,TRBV9,TRBJ2-7,15,.,TGTGCCAGCAGCCCCGGAAGCGGGGGCTCCTACGAGCAGTACTTC,CASSPGSGGSYEQYF
.,TRBV10-1,TRBJ1-1,13,.,TGCGCCAGTTCAGGGACTTCGAACACTGAAGCTTTCTTT,CASSGTSNTEAFF
TRBD1,TRBV6-5,TRBJ2-7,14,.,TGTGCCAGCAGGCTCCGGGACAGGGGTTACGAGCAGTACTTC,CASRLRDRGYEQYF
TRBD2,TRBV19,TRBJ2-2,16,.,TGTGCCAGTAGTGTCAGCGGGAGGACGAACACCGGGGAGCTGTTTTTT,CASSVSGRTNTGELFF
.,TRBV7-9,TRBJ1-3,15,.,TGTGCCAGCAGCCCGGGGACTGCCTCTGGAAACACCATATATTTT,CASSPGTASGNTIYF
.,TRBV7-9,TRBJ1-6,14,.,TGTGCCAGCAGCTTAAACAGTATTAACTCACCCCTCCACTTT,CASSLNSINSPLHF
.,TRBV3-1/TRBV3-2,TRBJ1-1,14,once,TGTGCCAGCAGCTTCGGGGGGGGGAACACTGAAGCTTTCTTT,CASSFGGGNTEAFF
TRBD2,TRBV5-1,TRBJ2-3,16,.,TGCGCCAGCAGACCCCGGGGGAGCGGGGGCACAGATACGCAGTATTTT,CASRPRGSGGTDTQYF
TRBD1,TRBV5-3,TRBJ1-4,14,once,TGTGCCAGAAGCCTTGGACAGGGGAGTGAAAAACTGTTTTTT,CARSLGQGSEKLFF
TRBD1,TRBV6-5,TRBJ2-1,15,.,TGTGCCAGCACCTCGGACAGGGGGGGATACAATGAGCAGTTCTTC,CASTSDRGGYNEQFF
TRBD1,TRBV24-1,TRBJ2-1,14,few,TGTGCCACCGCGTCGGAGGACAGGACAAATGAGCAGTTCTTC,CATASEDRTNEQFF
.,TRBV18,TRBJ1-1,15,.,TGTGCCAGCTCCCGAGGGGAGGGGAGGAACACTGAAGCTTTCTTT,CASSRGEGRNTEAFF
TRBD2,TRBV3-1/TRBV3-2,TRBJ2-7,15,.,TGTGCCAGCAGCCCACTAGCGGGGGGGACCTACGAGCAGTACTTC,CASSPLAGGTYEQYF
.,TRBV3-1/TRBV3-2,TRBJ2-7,15,.,TGTGCCAGCAGCCAAGATATGGCTTCTCCCTACGAGCAGTACTTC,CASSQDMASPYEQYF
TRBD1,TRBV15,TRBJ2-7,17,.,TGTGCCACCAGCAGTTTCCACCGGGACAGGGGGATGTACGAGCAGTACTTC,CATSSFHRDRGMYEQYF
.,TRBV6-1,TRBJ2-1,16,.,TGTGCCAGCAGTGACGTAGCGGTTCGGGGGAACAATGAGCAGTTCTTC,CASSDVAVRGNNEQFF
TRBD2,TRBV6-1,TRBJ2-7,15,once,TGTGCCAGCAGTGATGAGGGAGGGCCCATTTACGAGCAGTACTTC,CASSDEGGPIYEQYF